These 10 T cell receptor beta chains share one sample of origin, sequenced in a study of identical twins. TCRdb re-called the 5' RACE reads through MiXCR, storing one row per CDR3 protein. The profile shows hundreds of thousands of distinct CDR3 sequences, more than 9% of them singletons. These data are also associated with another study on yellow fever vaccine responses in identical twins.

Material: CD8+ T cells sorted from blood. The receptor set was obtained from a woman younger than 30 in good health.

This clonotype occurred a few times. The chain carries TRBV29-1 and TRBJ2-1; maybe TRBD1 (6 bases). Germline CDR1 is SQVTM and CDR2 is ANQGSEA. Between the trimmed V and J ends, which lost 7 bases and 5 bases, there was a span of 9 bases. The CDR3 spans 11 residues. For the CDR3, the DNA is TGCAGCGGCAACAGGGACAATGAGCAGTTCTTC. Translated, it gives CSGNRDNEQFF.

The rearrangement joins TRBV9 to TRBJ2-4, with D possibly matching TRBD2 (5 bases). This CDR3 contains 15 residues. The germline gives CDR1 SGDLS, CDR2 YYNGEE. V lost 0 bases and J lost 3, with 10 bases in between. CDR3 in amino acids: CASSVEGEGKNIQYF. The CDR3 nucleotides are TGTGCCAGCAGCGTAGAGGGTGAGGGCAAAAACATTCAGTACTTC.

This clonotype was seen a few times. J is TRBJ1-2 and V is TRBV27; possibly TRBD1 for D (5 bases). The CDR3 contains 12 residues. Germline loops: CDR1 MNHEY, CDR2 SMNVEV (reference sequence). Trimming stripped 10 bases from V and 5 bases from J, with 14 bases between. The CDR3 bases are TGTGCCACCAAGAGGGGTTCTTATGGCTACACCTTC. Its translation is CATKRGSYGYTF.

In DNA, the CDR3 is TGTGCCAGCAGCCCGTTCCGGGAGGGGGACTACAATGAGCAGTTCTTC. It is translated as CASSPFREGDYNEQFF. This chain links TRBV7-6 with TRBJ2-1; 8 bases are shared with TRBD2. In germline, CDR1 is SGHVS, CDR2 FNYEAQ. V trimming: 5 bases; J trimming: 3 bases; junction bases outside the gene matches: 9. This CDR3 is 16 amino acids long.

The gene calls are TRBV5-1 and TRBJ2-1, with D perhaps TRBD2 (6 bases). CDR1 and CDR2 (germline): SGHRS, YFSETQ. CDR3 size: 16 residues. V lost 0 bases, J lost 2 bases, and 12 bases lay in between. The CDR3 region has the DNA TGCGCCAGCAGCTTGGATGGGGAGGTCCCCTACAATGAGCAGTTCTTC. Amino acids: CASSLDGEVPYNEQFF.

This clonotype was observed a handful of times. For the CDR3, the DNA is TGTGCCAGCAGCGAGGGGGGGGCTGGGTACAATGAGCAGTTCTTC. Protein sequence: CASSEGGAGYNEQFF. The chain combines TRBV9 with TRBJ2-1; tentative D call: TRBD2 (7 bases). Germline CDR1 is SGDLS and CDR2 is YYNGEE. Trimming cost V 3 bases and J 4 bases, with 14 bases left between them. The CDR3 runs 15 residues.

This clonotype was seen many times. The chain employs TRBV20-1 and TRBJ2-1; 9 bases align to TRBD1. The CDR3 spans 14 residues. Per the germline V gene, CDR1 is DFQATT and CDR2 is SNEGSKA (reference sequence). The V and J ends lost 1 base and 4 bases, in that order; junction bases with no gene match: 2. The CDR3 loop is CSARGDRDYNEQFF. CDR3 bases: TGCAGTGCTAGAGGGGACAGGGATTACAATGAGCAGTTCTTC.

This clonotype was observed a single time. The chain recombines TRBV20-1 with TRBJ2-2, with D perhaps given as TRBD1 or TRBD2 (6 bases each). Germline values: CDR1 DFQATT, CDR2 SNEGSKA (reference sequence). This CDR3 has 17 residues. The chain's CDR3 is CCVRVPRGAETTGELFF. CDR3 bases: TGCTGCGTCAGGGTCCCTAGGGGGGCCGAGACCACCGGGGAGCTGTTTTTT.

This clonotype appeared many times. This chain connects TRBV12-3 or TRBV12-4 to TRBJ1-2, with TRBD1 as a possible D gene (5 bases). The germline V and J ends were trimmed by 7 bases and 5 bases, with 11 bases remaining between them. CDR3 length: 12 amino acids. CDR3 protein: CASTPGLYGYTF. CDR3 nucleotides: TGTGCCAGCACCCCGGGACTTTATGGCTACACCTTC.

CDR3 sequence: CASSDRRYSNQPQHF. The CDR3 nucleotides read TGTGCCAGCAGTGACAGGAGATATAGCAATCAGCCCCAGCATTTT. V and J are TRBV6-1 and TRBJ1-5; no firm D call. The germline gives CDR1 MNHNS, CDR2 SASEGT. The CDR3 spans 15 residues. Deletions cut 3 bases from V and 0 bases from J, with 9 bases between.